The next 10 T cell receptor beta chains were all read from a single sample in a study of PD-1 blockade in mismatch repair-deficient tumors. Repertoires were generated with immunoSEQ multiplex PCR, while TCRdb's copy carries only in-frame clones and drops some. In the table there are tens of thousands of clones, roughly 80% of which are singletons. Material: peripheral blood, obtained 44 weeks after starting pembrolizumab. These receptors originate from an adult with mismatch repair-deficient cancer.

This clone was seen more than once but under ten times. The V call is TRBV2, the J call TRBJ1-4; D perhaps matches TRBD1 (5 bases). The CDR3 contains 13 residues. V was trimmed by 5 bases and J by 4 bases, leaving 8 bases between them. The germline CDR1 and CDR2 sequences are SNHLY and FYNNEI. The chain's CDR3 is CASSRQLNEKLFF. The CDR3 DNA sequence: TGTGCCAGCAGTCGACAGCTTAATGAAAAACTGTTTTTT.

The chain uses TRBV7-3 and TRBJ2-3, with D possibly being TRBD2 (6 bases). CDR1 SGHTA and CDR2 FQGTGA come from the germline V gene. With 4 bases removed from V and 2 bases from J, the gap between germline ends came to 10 bases. The length of the CDR3 is 14 residues. The CDR3 DNA follows: TGTGCCAGCAGCTCGGGACTCGCCACAGATACGCAGTATTTT. This codes for CASSSGLATDTQYF.

This chain joins TRBV11-2 and TRBJ1-5, with D possibly matching TRBD1 (5 bases). Germline V gene lookup returns CDR1 SGHAT and CDR2 FQNNGV. The CDR3 extends over 16 amino acids. V shed 1 base and J shed 0 bases, with 10 bases lying between them. The chain's CDR3 is CASSLAGDGSNQPQHF. The CDR3 region has the DNA TGTGCCAGCAGCTTAGCGGGGGACGGTAGCAATCAGCCCCAGCATTTT.

The J gene is TRBJ2-5, the V gene TRBV5-4, with D maybe TRBD1 (5 bases). The CDR3 has 13 residues. Deletions cut 5 bases from V and 1 base from J, with 9 bases between. Germline assignment: CDR1 SGHNT and CDR2 YYREEE (reference sequence). CDR3 DNA: TGTGCCAGCAGTCTCCAGGGCCAAGAGACCCAGTACTTC. This encodes CASSLQGQETQYF.

The V and J genes are TRBV11-2 and TRBJ1-1; no definite D call. The CDR3 length is 13 residues. V shed 5 bases and J shed 5 bases, with 12 bases lying between them. Germline V lookup: CDR1 SGHAT, CDR2 FQNNGV. CDR3: CASSTISDTEAFF. CDR3 DNA: TGTGCCAGCAGCACCATCTCCGATACTGAAGCTTTCTTT.

This clone showed up just once. The chain combines TRBV11-3 with TRBJ2-2, with 7 bases fitting TRBD2. The trim removed 5 bases at V and 3 bases at J, leaving 9 bases unmatched. Germline lookup yields CDR1 SGHNT and CDR2 YENEEA. This CDR3 is built from 16 residues. CDR3 sequence (DNA): TGTGCCAGCAGCCCCATGGAGGGAGGGCACACCGGGGAGCTGTTTTTT. Residues: CASSPMEGGHTGELFF.

This clone was observed a handful of times. CDR3 DNA: TGTGCCAGCAGCCCAGGGACAGGGCGCACCGGGGAGCTGTTTTTT. Protein: CASSPGTGRTGELFF. The chain links TRBV21-1 to TRBJ2-2; the table's D call, TRBD1, has no DNA check behind it. TRBV21-1 is annotated as a pseudogene. The CDR3 extends over 15 amino acids.

The V and J genes are TRBV6-5 and TRBJ1-4; 7 bases align to TRBD1. With 3 bases clipped from V and 8 bases from J, the junction kept 6 bases outside the gene matches. This CDR3 has 14 residues. Looked up from germline, CDR1 is MNHEY and CDR2 is SVGAGI. Here the CDR3 reads CASSYKGAEEKLFF. Written as DNA, the CDR3 is TGTGCCAGCAGTTATAAGGGGGCCGAGGAAAAACTGTTTTTT.

This chain uses TRBV13 with TRBJ2-5; D perhaps matches TRBD2 (5 bases). The length of the CDR3 is 15 residues. Germline V CDR1 and CDR2: PRHDT, FYEKMQ (reference sequence). The V end was cut by 4 bases, the J end by 5 bases, with 17 bases between. The CDR3 loop is CASSSQSGRGETQYF. The CDR3 nucleotides are TGTGCCAGCAGCTCCCAATCGGGCCGAGGGGAGACCCAGTACTTC.

This clone was counted only a few times. CDR3 sequence reads: CAIGDRGMNTEAFF. Written as DNA, the CDR3 is TGTGCCATCGGGGACAGGGGAATGAACACTGAAGCTTTCTTT. V and J are TRBV10-3 and TRBJ1-1; 10 positions match TRBD1. Looked up from germline, CDR1 is ENHRY and CDR2 is SYGVKD. CDR3 length: 14 amino acids. V trimming: 8 bases; J trimming: 0 bases; junction bases outside the gene matches: 3.